This is a list of T cell receptor beta chains from one sample in a study of shared clonotypes between healthy human individuals. TCRdb's table, derived via immunoSEQ multiplex PCR, lists solely in-frame clones and lacks some. This repertoire shows approximately 530,000 clones, roughly 95% found once; its top ten account for under 0.065%. The specimen sequenced was naive CD4+ T cells sorted from blood. The receptors were gathered from a woman aged 25-40 years in good health. Both conserved end residues are part of each CDR3. Each record gives: clone size, V gene, J gene, D gene, CDR3 protein, CDR3 DNA. The D gene is left open where the match is weak. Where a row states a size, it is once, few, many or the class of an expanded clone; other rows omit it.

.	TRBV28	TRBJ1-1	.	CASSSIYRNTEAFF	TGTGCCAGCAGTTCAATCTACAGGAACACTGAAGCTTTCTTT
.	TRBV4-1	TRBJ1-5	.	CASSQVGTSKPQHF	TGCGCCAGCAGCCAAGTAGGGACCTCTAAGCCCCAGCATTTT
.	TRBV28	TRBJ2-7	.	CASSLGGSYEQYF	TGTGCCAGCAGTTTAGGTGGCTCCTACGAGCAGTACTTC
.	TRBV28	TRBJ2-6	TRBD1	CASSLWGTGVLSGANVLTF	TGTGCCAGCAGTTTATGGGGGACAGGGGTCTTATCTGGGGCCAACGTCCTGACTTTC
.	TRBV18	TRBJ1-2	TRBD1	CASFPGQGNYGYTF	TGTGCCAGCTTTCCGGGACAGGGGAACTATGGCTACACCTTC
.	TRBV5-1	TRBJ2-4	TRBD2	CASSLGLAGFNIQYF	TGCGCCAGCAGCTTGGGACTAGCGGGATTCAACATTCAGTACTTC
.	TRBV20-1	TRBJ1-1	.	CSFRGNTEAFF	TGCAGTTTCAGGGGGAACACTGAAGCTTTCTTT
.	TRBV11-2	TRBJ2-2	.	CASSLTRDGFFWNTGELFF	TGTGCCAGCAGCTTGACCAGGGACGGGTTTTTTTGGAACACCGGGGAGCTGTTTTTT
.	TRBV28	TRBJ2-3	TRBD2	CASRSAGGYTDTQYF	TGTGCCAGCAGGTCAGCGGGAGGGTACACAGATACGCAGTATTTT
.	TRBV7-3	TRBJ2-1	.	CASSRTGQGPYNEQFF	TGTGCCAGCAGCAGAACGGGTCAGGGCCCTTACAATGAGCAGTTCTTC
.	TRBV5-8	TRBJ1-2	.	CASSWGGTPEDTF	TGTGCCAGCAGCTGGGGAGGGACGCCCGAGGACACCTTC
.	TRBV7-9	TRBJ2-1	TRBD2	CASSLIRLAGYNEQFF	TGTGCCAGCAGCTTAATTAGGCTAGCGGGCTACAATGAGCAGTTCTTC
.	TRBV6-6	TRBJ1-4	TRBD1	CASRSGQGGEKLFF	TGTGCCAGCAGATCGGGACAGGGAGGTGAAAAACTGTTTTTT
.	TRBV25-1	TRBJ1-4	.	CASSEAEYVATNEKLFF	TGTGCCAGCAGTGAGGCCGAGTACGTTGCAACTAATGAAAAACTGTTTTTT
.	TRBV11-2	TRBJ2-7	.	CASSLVVSYEQYF	TGTGCCAGCAGCTTAGTTGTTTCCTACGAGCAGTACTTC
.	TRBV20-1	TRBJ2-7	.	CSASRVYEQYF	TGCAGTGCTAGTAGGGTCTACGAGCAGTACTTC
.	TRBV6-1	TRBJ1-1	TRBD1	CASGTGVRDTEAFF	TGTGCCAGCGGGACAGGGGTTAGGGACACTGAAGCTTTCTTT
.	TRBV28	TRBJ2-2	.	CASINQRFANTGELFF	TGTGCCAGCATCAATCAGCGGTTCGCGAACACCGGGGAGCTGTTTTTT
.	TRBV23-1	TRBJ1-4	.	CASRRVWEKLFF	TGCGCCAGCAGGAGGGTATGGGAAAAACTGTTTTTT
.	TRBV6-1	TRBJ2-7	.	CASRAWSYEQYF	TGTGCCAGCAGGGCTTGGTCCTACGAGCAGTACTTC
once	TRBV11-2	TRBJ1-1	.	CASSLMALREAFF	TGTGCCAGCAGCCTCATGGCTCTGCGGGAAGCTTTCTTT
once	TRBV28	TRBJ2-1	.	CASSLPGTGYNEQFF	TGTGCCAGCAGCTTGCCCGGGACTGGATACAATGAGCAGTTCTTC
.	TRBV29-1	TRBJ2-7	TRBD2	CSVLLAGRPGEQYF	TGCAGCGTCCTACTAGCGGGACGACCTGGGGAGCAGTACTTC
.	TRBV6-6	TRBJ1-1	.	CASSYGVNGDTEAFF	TGTGCCAGCAGTTATGGTGTCAATGGGGACACTGAAGCTTTCTTT
.	TRBV5-4	TRBJ2-7	TRBD1	CASSAPGTGQDEQYF	TGTGCCAGCAGCGCACCCGGGACAGGGCAGGACGAGCAGTACTTC
.	TRBV28	TRBJ1-2	.	CASSLLVGTDANYGYTF	TGTGCCAGCAGTTTATTGGTCGGGACGGATGCTAACTATGGCTACACCTTC
.	TRBV9	TRBJ2-1	.	CASSPRTASYNEQFF	TGTGCCAGCAGCCCCCGGACAGCCTCCTACAATGAGCAGTTCTTC
.	TRBV18	TRBJ1-3	.	CASSPQANSNSGNTIYF	TGTGCCAGCTCACCACAAGCGAACAGTAACTCTGGAAACACCATATATTTT
.	TRBV14	TRBJ2-7	.	CASSPGDVVSYEQYF	TGTGCCAGCAGCCCAGGGGACGTAGTCTCCTACGAGCAGTACTTC
few	TRBV4-1	TRBJ1-5	TRBD1	CASSQDLGQGITQPQHF	TGCGCCAGCAGCCAAGATTTGGGACAGGGTATAACTCAGCCCCAGCATTTT
.	TRBV6-5	TRBJ1-5	.	CASSYSKQGGGQPQHF	TGTGCCAGCAGTTACTCGAAGCAGGGCGGAGGTCAGCCCCAGCATTTT
.	TRBV5-5	TRBJ1-5	.	CASSLAYSYNQPQHF	TGTGCCAGCAGCTTGGCTTACAGTTACAATCAGCCCCAGCATTTT
once	TRBV27	TRBJ2-3	TRBD2	CASLLAGTDTQYF	TGTGCCAGCTTACTAGCGGGAACAGATACGCAGTATTTT
.	TRBV7-8	TRBJ2-3	TRBD1	CASSLRGQGGTDTQYF	TGTGCCAGCAGCTTACGAGGACAGGGGGGCACAGATACGCAGTATTTT
.	TRBV6-5	TRBJ1-2	TRBD1	CASSYLDRSYGYTF	TGTGCCAGCAGTTACTTGGACAGGAGTTATGGCTACACCTTC
.	TRBV5-1	TRBJ1-3	.	CASSLEGVGNTIYF	TGCGCCAGCAGCTTGGAGGGGGTCGGAAACACCATATATTTT
.	TRBV28	TRBJ2-7	TRBD2	CASSRTSGNYEQYF	TGTGCCAGCAGTCGGACTAGCGGGAACTACGAGCAGTACTTC